The rows below give T cell receptor beta chains drawn from one sample of a study of cytomegalovirus exposure and HLA in healthy donors. The method was immunoSEQ multiplex PCR; TCRdb's version includes in-frame clones alone and lacks a portion of them. The repertoire includes fewer than 150,000 clones, just over 85% of them detected once, and almost 8% sits in the top ten. The sequenced sample consisted of PBMCs. The origin of the receptors is a woman younger than 35 in good health and CMV-seropositive. Both conserved end residues are trimmed from each CDR3.

cdr3_aa: ASSTRTGQSGNTIY
j_call: TRBJ1-3
v_call: TRBV5-1

cdr3_aa: ASSLRPGSNQPQH
j_call: TRBJ1-5
v_call: TRBV7-2

cdr3_aa: ASSLGSTSGGAETQY
j_call: TRBJ2-5
v_call: TRBV5-4

cdr3_aa: ASSTGQGFYNEQF
j_call: TRBJ2-1
v_call: TRBV5-4

cdr3_aa: ASSSGTRLAKNIQY
j_call: TRBJ2-4
v_call: TRBV7-2

cdr3_aa: ASRPPGHQKKNTEAF
j_call: TRBJ1-1
v_call: TRBV28

cdr3_aa: ASSQRQGANTEAF
j_call: TRBJ1-1
v_call: TRBV4-1

cdr3_aa: ASSLNPAGLAGKNIQY
j_call: TRBJ2-4
v_call: TRBV27

cdr3_aa: ASRSSGVNYGYT
j_call: TRBJ1-2
v_call: TRBV21-1

cdr3_aa: ASSSHRDRVPEAF
j_call: TRBJ1-1
v_call: TRBV5-1

cdr3_aa: ASSLETGRAGKLF
j_call: TRBJ1-4
v_call: TRBV7-6

cdr3_aa: ASTDSSNSPLH
j_call: TRBJ1-6
v_call: TRBV6-1

cdr3_aa: ASSRDSPSSGTQY
j_call: TRBJ2-5
v_call: TRBV5-4

cdr3_aa: ASSEDPGQSRSGNTIY
j_call: TRBJ1-3
v_call: TRBV9

cdr3_aa: ASSFARGDSPLH
j_call: TRBJ1-6
v_call: TRBV5-1

cdr3_aa: ASSDGGRNTEAF
j_call: TRBJ1-1
v_call: TRBV6-1

cdr3_aa: ASSFEGLAGGPGELF
j_call: TRBJ2-2
v_call: TRBV12-1

cdr3_aa: ASSRRQDEKLF
j_call: TRBJ1-4
v_call: TRBV27

cdr3_aa: ASSLEGGKSPYEQY
j_call: TRBJ2-7
v_call: TRBV7-6

cdr3_aa: ASSSSGGAGSYNEQF
j_call: TRBJ2-1
v_call: TRBV7-9

cdr3_aa: ASSLTGGGYYEQY
j_call: TRBJ2-7
v_call: TRBV7-2

cdr3_aa: ASSLAGEQY
j_call: TRBJ2-7
v_call: TRBV5-6

cdr3_aa: ASSTGQGSQPQH
j_call: TRBJ1-5
v_call: TRBV5-8

cdr3_aa: ASSFALAGLNEQF
j_call: TRBJ2-1
v_call: TRBV7-9

cdr3_aa: ASSSTGTGDTLH
j_call: TRBJ1-6
v_call: TRBV5-1

cdr3_aa: ASRTKQGFSYNEQF
j_call: TRBJ2-1
v_call: TRBV23-1